The 17 T cell receptor beta chains reported below all come from one sample, sequenced in a study of CD8 T cells in Susac syndrome. Reverse transcription of roughly 0.45 to 1 ug RNA used random hexamers. MiXCR, run by TCRdb on the immunoSEQ multiplex PCR reads, gives a single entry per CDR3 protein. The sample shows some 200,000 distinct CDR3 sequences, over 75% of them seen only once. The source material was CD4+ T cells from PBMCs. Every receptor here comes from a human donor with Susac syndrome.

This clonotype showed up just once. This rearrangement joins TRBV7-9 to TRBJ1-1; TRBD1 might be the D (6 bases). CDR1 is SEHNR and CDR2 is FQNEAQ in the germline V gene (reference sequence). The CDR3 extends over 13 amino acids. V was cut by 5 bases and J by 11 bases, with 18 bases left in between. This chain's CDR3 is CASSPAGAPGAFF. CDR3 nucleotide sequence: TGTGCCAGCAGCCCAGCGGGGGCCCCTGGGGCTTTCTTT.

In DNA, the CDR3 is TGTGCCAGCAAGGACACTTTGAACACTGAAGCTTTCTTT. Its protein is CASKDTLNTEAFF. V gene TRBV6-1 combines with J gene TRBJ1-1; possibly TRBD1 for D (5 bases). This CDR3 contains 13 residues. The V end lost 7 bases, the J end lost 0 bases, and 9 bases lay between the germline ends. Germline V gene data show CDR1 as MNHNS and CDR2 as SASEGT.

J is TRBJ2-7 and V is TRBV5-1, with 7 bases matching TRBD1. The CDR3 runs 16 residues. The germline CDR1 and CDR2 sequences are SGHRS and YFSETQ. V shed 4 bases, J shed 9 bases, and the junction held 19 bases outside the gene matches. The CDR3 DNA follows: TGCGCCAGCAGCCATCTAACTACAGGGGCAAGGCTTGTGCAGTACTTC. The encoded protein is CASSHLTTGARLVQYF.

The chain is built from TRBV28 and TRBJ2-1; 8 nucleotides align to TRBD2. Germline V gives CDR1 MDHEN, CDR2 SYDVKM. V was clipped by 5 bases and J by 5 bases; unmatched bases: 8. The CDR3 sequence is 15 residues long. CDR3 in DNA: TGTGCCAGCAGTAGAAGCGGGAGTTCGGACAATGAGCAGTTCTTC. It yields the protein CASSRSGSSDNEQFF.

The rearrangement uses TRBV20-1 and TRBJ1-1; D uncertain. This CDR3 contains 13 residues. Germline values: CDR1 DFQATT, CDR2 SNEGSKA (reference sequence). V was shortened by 3 bases and J by 2 bases, with 10 bases between the two germline ends. CDR3 amino acids: CSASTVRNTEAFF. The DNA for the CDR3 is TGCAGTGCTAGTACGGTCCGTAACACTGAAGCTTTCTTT.

CDR3 DNA: TGTGCCAGCAGCCGCGTCCCGGGACAGGGAGGCACTGAAGCTTTCTTT. Its translation is CASSRVPGQGGTEAFF. The rearrangement links TRBV7-9 to TRBJ1-1, with TRBD1 identical over 9 bases. This CDR3 has 16 amino acids. CDR1 and CDR2 from the germline V gene are SEHNR and FQNEAQ (reference sequence). Trimming took 5 bases from V and 4 from J; bases not matched to a gene: 11.

This chain joins TRBV7-9 and TRBJ1-6; D is undetermined. Between the trimmed V and J ends, which lost 5 bases and 5 bases, there was a span of 13 bases. The CDR3 loop spans 15 amino acids. Germline loops: CDR1 SEHNR, CDR2 FQNEAQ (reference sequence). The chain's CDR3 is CASSRGSGDNSPLHF. CDR3 bases: TGTGCCAGCAGCCGAGGGTCAGGCGATAATTCACCCCTCCACTTT.

V is TRBV28 and J is TRBJ2-7; D ambiguous. This CDR3 comprises 14 residues. The ends were cut back, 4 bases at V and 6 bases at J, with 16 bases in the middle. Germline CDR1 and CDR2: MDHEN and SYDVKM. The CDR3 nucleotides are TGTGCCAGCAGTTCGGGCGGCTCCCTTGCCGAGCAGTACTTC. Translating gives CASSSGGSLAEQYF.

The V gene is TRBV12-3 or TRBV12-4, the J gene TRBJ2-7; D might be TRBD1 (6 bases). V lost 2 bases and J lost 7, with 12 bases in between. The CDR3 is made up of 13 amino acids. The CDR3 region has the DNA TGTGCCAGCAGTTTACAGGCTCAGGGGGAGCAGTACTTC. Protein: CASSLQAQGEQYF.

CDR3 sequence reads: CASSQDRGAHEQYF. CDR3 bases: TGCGCCAGCAGCCAAGATCGGGGGGCGCACGAGCAGTACTTC. The chain has TRBV4-1 and TRBJ2-7; D is perhaps TRBD2 (7 bases). Trimming shortened V by 0 bases and J by 5 bases, and 11 bases separated the two germline ends. The CDR3 has 14 residues. CDR1 is MGHRA, CDR2 YSYEKL, per germline.

The chain employs TRBV10-2 and TRBJ2-5; 8 bases agree with TRBD2. CDR3 size: 14 residues. Germline values: CDR1 WSHSY, CDR2 SAAADI. The J segment lost 5 bases and the V segment lost 5 bases, leaving 7 bases of the junction unmatched. The CDR3 reads CASSSGGRWETQYF. Written as DNA, the CDR3 is TGCGCCAGCAGTTCGGGGGGGAGATGGGAGACCCAGTACTTC.

The chain uses TRBV10-2 and TRBJ2-1; 9 positions agree with TRBD1. Germline V lookup: CDR1 WSHSY, CDR2 SAAADI. J gave up 8 bases and V 7 bases, and 12 bases lay outside the gene matches. The CDR3 consists of 15 residues. The DNA of the CDR3 is TGCGCCAGCACCTCGGGACAGGGAACGTCAGATGAGCAGTTCTTC. Residues: CASTSGQGTSDEQFF.

The genes are TRBV20-1 and TRBJ1-5; a weak D match, TRBD1 (5 bases). Germline loops: CDR1 DFQATT, CDR2 SNEGSKA (reference sequence). V was pared by 6 bases and J by 2 bases, with 14 bases between. The CDR3 is 14 residues long. CDR3 sequence (DNA): TGCAGTGCACCCGGGACTAAAGGCAATCAGCCCCAGCATTTT. It specifies CSAPGTKGNQPQHF.

The gene calls are TRBV19 and TRBJ2-1; 7 nucleotides line up with TRBD2. This CDR3 is built from 17 residues. CDR1 LNHDA and CDR2 SQIVND come from the germline V gene (reference sequence). V dropped 7 bases and J dropped 2; count of bases not matched to a gene: 14. For the CDR3, the DNA is TGTGCCAGTACCATAGGCAGGCGGGAGCGAGCCTACAATGAGCAGTTCTTC. Translation: CASTIGRRERAYNEQFF.

This clonotype was seen only once. This chain connects TRBV7-3 to TRBJ2-3; D uncertain. The length of the CDR3 is 15 residues. Germline assignment: CDR1 SGHTA and CDR2 FQGTGA. V was clipped by 2 bases and J by 2 bases, with 11 bases between them. DNA of the CDR3: TGTGCCAGCAGCTTACAAAGTGGGATCACAGATACGCAGTATTTT. This gives the protein CASSLQSGITDTQYF.

V gene TRBV6-2 or TRBV6-3 combines with J gene TRBJ1-1; D unresolved. Germline V gives CDR1 MNHEY, CDR2 SVGEGT. This CDR3 is 13 amino acids long. V was cut by 1 base and J by 1 base, with 4 bases left in between. The CDR3 coding sequence is TGTGCCAGCAGTTACTACGGGAACACTGAAGCTTTCTTT. The encoded protein is CASSYYGNTEAFF.

For the CDR3, the DNA is TGTGCCTGGGACAAACTAGCGGGGGGGCCGGAGACCCAGTACTTC. This translates into CAWDKLAGGPETQYF. V and J are TRBV30 and TRBJ2-5; 13 nucleotides line up with TRBD2. This CDR3 comprises 15 residues. Germline V gene data show CDR1 as GTSNPN and CDR2 as SVGIG (reference sequence). The ends lost 5 bases at V and 5 bases at J; junction bases unmatched: 8.